The 27 T cell receptor beta chains reported below all come from one sample, sequenced in a study of beta chain features in type 1 diabetes. Sequencing targeted expressed TCRB transcripts, as all isolated RNA had been reverse transcribed. Sequencing was performed with immunoSEQ multiplex PCR; in TCRdb, only in-frame clones are kept and a portion is missing. The table records around 300,000 clones, 12% to 15% of them present only once. The source material was central memory CD4+ T cells from blood. The receptors shown here come from a man aged 25 to 40 in good health.

The chain joins TRBV4-1 to TRBJ1-1; D is uncertain. Germline CDR1 reads MGHRA; CDR2 reads YSYEKL. There are 12 residues in the CDR3. V was trimmed by 3 bases and J by 3 bases, leaving 5 bases between them. The CDR3 loop reads CASSHPYTEAFF. In nucleotides, the CDR3 is TGCGCCAGCAGCCACCCATACACTGAAGCTTTCTTT.

The V gene is TRBV27, the J gene TRBJ2-7; TRBD1 matches at 9 bases. Trimming removed 6 bases from V and 1 base from J; junction bases left unmatched: 7. In germline, CDR1 is MNHEY, CDR2 SMNVEV (reference sequence). This CDR3 is 15 amino acids long. CDR3 region: CASRLRDRESYEQYF. The CDR3 DNA follows: TGTGCCAGCAGGCTCCGGGACAGGGAGTCCTACGAGCAGTACTTC.

The genes are TRBV7-8 and TRBJ2-5, with D unclear. The CDR3 runs to 13 residues. V lost 1 base to trimming and J lost 5 bases, with 8 bases between them. Germline values: CDR1 SGHVS, CDR2 FQNEAQ. The CDR3 loop reads CASSLGAAETQYF. The CDR3 DNA sequence: TGTGCCAGCAGCTTAGGCGCCGCGGAGACCCAGTACTTC. Drawing the rest from reference TRBV7-8 and TRBJ2-5, the complete variable domain is GAGVSQSPRYKVAKRGQDVALRCDPISGHVSLFWYQQALGQGPEFLTYFQNEAQLDKSGLPSDRFFAERPEGSVSTLKIQRTQQEDSAVYLCASSLGAAETQYFGPGTRLLVL.

V is TRBV29-1 and J is TRBJ2-5, with D perhaps TRBD1 or TRBD2 (5 bases each). Trimming stripped 6 bases from V and 3 bases from J, with 11 bases between. The CDR3 length is 12 residues. CDR1 is SQVTM, CDR2 ANQGSEA, per germline. The CDR3 DNA follows: TGCAGCGTGCCATTGGGGGAAGAGACCCAGTACTTC. Its translation is CSVPLGEETQYF.

The chain has TRBV10-3 and TRBJ2-2; TRBD1 aligns across 10 bases. The CDR3 totals 15 residues. The junction had 9 bases not matched to a gene; V was cut back by 10 bases and J by 4 bases. Germline V lookup: CDR1 ENHRY, CDR2 SYGVKD. In nucleotides, the CDR3 is TGTGCCAGCGGACCGGGACAGGGGCCCACCGGGGAGCTGTTTTTT. It specifies CASGPGQGPTGELFF.

The chain joins TRBV10-2 to TRBJ2-1, with D unclear. V shed 5 bases and J shed 5 bases, with 4 bases lying between them. This CDR3 comprises 11 residues. CDR1 is WSHSY, CDR2 SAAADI, per germline. Here the CDR3 DNA reads TGCGCCAGCAGTCCCCACAATGAGCAGTTCTTC. Translating it yields CASSPHNEQFF.

This chain joins TRBV9 and TRBJ1-5; 11 bases are a match to TRBD1. Germline V gene lookup returns CDR1 SGDLS and CDR2 YYNGEE. Unmatched junction bases numbered 24, after V lost 0 bases and J lost 1 base. The CDR3 totals 24 residues. CDR3 bases: TGTGCCAGCAGCGTAGGAGTGGAGGGGACAGGGGGTTACCTAACTACCTGCAGCAATCAGCCCCAGCATTTT. Translating gives CASSVGVEGTGGYLTTCSNQPQHF. The whole variable domain, filled in from reference TRBV9 and TRBJ1-5, reads DSGVTQTPKHLITATGQRVTLRCSPRSGDLSVYWYQQSLDQGLQFLIQYYNGEERAKGNILERFSAQQFPDLHSELNLSSLELGDSALYFCASSVGVEGTGGYLTTCSNQPQHFGDGTRLSIL.

CDR3 residues: CASSQSRGLTGDTQYF. The CDR3 DNA reads TGTGCCAGCAGCCAGAGTAGGGGGCTGACTGGAGATACGCAGTATTTT. The rearrangement joins TRBV5-6 to TRBJ2-3; 7 bases map to TRBD1. This CDR3 is 16 amino acids long. Germline V gene data show CDR1 as SGHDT and CDR2 as YYEEEE. Trimming removed 4 bases from V and 5 bases from J; junction bases left unmatched: 13.

Only a few counts were recorded for this clone. The rearrangement links TRBV2 to TRBJ1-6; the D is unclear. CDR1 SNHLY and CDR2 FYNNEI come from the germline V gene. Trimming removed 3 bases from V and 11 bases from J, with 14 bases in between. The CDR3 totals 14 residues. Here the CDR3 reads CASSDSQLSPPLHF. Here the CDR3 DNA reads TGTGCCAGCAGTGATTCTCAGCTTAGTCCACCCCTCCACTTT.

There are many counts of this clone. This chain links TRBV21-1 with TRBJ2-7; the listed D gene, TRBD1, was not tested against the DNA. TRBV21-1 is termed a pseudogene. The CDR3 totals 14 residues. The CDR3 DNA follows: TGTGCCAGCAGCAGGGGACAGGGTGAGGGCGAGCAGTACGTC. Translated, it gives CASSRGQGEGEQYV.

V usage is TRBV18 and J usage is TRBJ2-5, with D possibly being TRBD2 (5 bases). This CDR3 comprises 18 residues. In germline, CDR1 is KGHSH, CDR2 LQKENI. Between the trimmed V and J ends, which lost 2 bases and 5 bases, there was a span of 24 bases. The CDR3 reads CASSPSGAGSLSWETQYF. CDR3 bases: TGTGCCAGCTCACCATCAGGCGCGGGCTCCTTATCGTGGGAGACCCAGTACTTC.

The chain uses TRBV6-5 and TRBJ2-7, with 9 bases fitting TRBD1. V was pared by 2 bases and J by 4 bases, with 9 bases of the junction left unmatched. Germline values: CDR1 MNHEY, CDR2 SVGAGI. This CDR3 has 16 amino acids. CDR3 protein: CASSYPGRTGVYEQYF. In DNA form, the CDR3 reads TGTGCCAGCAGTTACCCTGGGCGGACAGGGGTGTACGAGCAGTACTTC.

This chain connects TRBV7-8 to TRBJ2-5; TRBD2 matches at 8 bases. This CDR3 region has 15 residues. The germline V gene has CDR1 SGHVS and CDR2 FQNEAQ. J lost 7 bases, V lost 0 bases, and 7 bases had no gene match. DNA for the CDR3: TGTGCCAGCAGCTTAGCAGCGGGAGCTAGGGGGACCCAGTACTTC. Translating it yields CASSLAAGARGTQYF.

The chain recombines TRBV10-3 with TRBJ2-5; D is perhaps TRBD1 (5 bases). The ends were cut back, 4 bases at V and 5 bases at J, with 20 bases in the middle. CDR3 length equals 16 residues. The germline V gene has CDR1 ENHRY and CDR2 SYGVKD. CDR3 sequence reads: CAISGVDRGRGETQYF. For the CDR3, the DNA is TGTGCCATCAGTGGGGTTGATAGGGGTAGAGGCGAGACCCAGTACTTC.

The genes are TRBV6-6 and TRBJ2-5, with 11 bases aligning to TRBD2. Trimming took 8 bases from V and 9 from J; bases not matched to a gene: 11. This CDR3 is 14 amino acids long. CDR1 MNHNY and CDR2 SVGAGI come from the germline V gene (reference sequence). CDR3 DNA: TGTGCCAGCGAGACTAGCGGGGAGTATGGGGCCCAGTACTTC. Residues: CASETSGEYGAQYF.

V and J are TRBV29-1 and TRBJ2-7, with D unclear. Per germline, CDR1 SQVTM and CDR2 ANQGSEA. Trimming shortened V by 4 bases and J by 2 bases, and 15 bases separated the two germline ends. The CDR3 runs 14 residues. This CDR3 is CSVVSQRYPYEQYV. CDR3 DNA: TGCAGCGTTGTGTCACAAAGGTATCCCTACGAGCAGTACGTC.

Of note for this clone: A junction end diverges from the germline sequence, so it may reflect a read error. The J gene is TRBJ2-1, the V gene TRBV5-1, with D possibly being TRBD2 (5 bases). The CDR3 spans 15 residues. CDR1 is SGHRS and CDR2 is YFSETQ in the germline V gene. The CDR3 DNA sequence: TGTGCCAGCAGCTCTACCACTAGGGAACGGAATGAGCAGTTCTTC. This codes for CASSSTTRERNEQFF.

V and J are TRBV10-3 and TRBJ2-5; D remains unclear. CDR1 and CDR2 (germline): ENHRY, SYGVKD. With 3 bases removed from V and 2 bases from J, the gap between germline ends came to 7 bases. The CDR3 is made up of 13 amino acids. The CDR3 loop is CAISDYKQETQYF. Here the CDR3 DNA reads TGTGCCATCAGTGACTACAAACAAGAGACCCAGTACTTC.

This clone was counted between two and nine times. Other DNA sequences within the sample encode an identical CDR3. This rearrangement joins TRBV11-2 to TRBJ2-1; 8 bases line up with TRBD1. The length of the CDR3 is 15 residues. Looked up from germline, CDR1 is SGHAT and CDR2 is FQNNGV. V shed 5 bases and J 0 bases; nucleotides not matched to a gene: 3. The CDR3: CASSPGQGSYNEQFF. The DNA for the CDR3 is TGTGCCAGCAGCCCTGGACAGGGCTCCTACAATGAGCAGTTCTTC.

This clone was counted at least ten times. The chain combines TRBV14 with TRBJ1-1, with 8 bases matching TRBD1. Trimming cost V 6 bases and J 3 bases; bases outside gene matches: 9. CDR1 and CDR2 from the germline V gene are SGHDN and FVKESK. The CDR3 runs 15 residues. The CDR3 loop reads CASRPRQGLDTEAFF. The CDR3 coding sequence is TGTGCCAGCAGGCCTAGACAGGGGTTGGACACTGAAGCTTTCTTT.

J is TRBJ2-3 and V is TRBV4-2, with 12 positions matching TRBD2. J was trimmed by 9 bases and V by 1 base; bases with no gene match: 5. The CDR3 has 15 residues. The germline V gene has CDR1 LGHNA and CDR2 YNFKEQ. CDR3 sequence reads: CASSQATSGSGTQYF. CDR3 nucleotides: TGTGCCAGCAGCCAAGCGACTAGCGGGAGTGGCACGCAGTATTTT.

The J gene is TRBJ2-4, the V gene TRBV5-1, with 10 bases fitting TRBD1. The CDR3 is 16 residues long. With 5 bases clipped from V and 3 bases from J, the junction kept 8 bases outside the gene matches. The germline CDR1 and CDR2 sequences are SGHRS and YFSETQ. In DNA, the CDR3 is TGCGCCAGCAGGGCGGGGACAGGGGCGAACAAAAACATTCAGTACTTC. Translating it yields CASRAGTGANKNIQYF.

The sample holds a few counts of this clone. This chain joins TRBV19 and TRBJ2-1; the match to TRBD2 covers 9 bases. V shed 7 bases, J shed 4 bases, and the junction held 5 bases outside the gene matches. The germline V gene has CDR1 LNHDA and CDR2 SQIVND (reference sequence). This CDR3 contains 14 residues. The CDR3 loop is CASKGGRVYNEQFF. DNA of the CDR3: TGTGCCAGTAAAGGCGGGAGGGTATACAATGAGCAGTTCTTC.

The V gene is TRBV11-2, the J gene TRBJ2-1; 9 bases match TRBD1. In germline, CDR1 is SGHAT, CDR2 FQNNGV. The CDR3 has 14 residues. Losses at the gene ends were 3 bases for V and 6 bases for J; bases not matched to a gene: 3. The CDR3 bases are TGTGCCAGCAGCTTGGGGACAGGGTTCAATGAGCAGTTCTTC. Its translation: CASSLGTGFNEQFF.

A few counts support this clone. The rearrangement links TRBV7-2 to TRBJ2-4; 8 positions agree with TRBD1. V lost 4 bases and J lost 0; bases outside the gene matches: 8. Per germline, CDR1 SGHTA and CDR2 FQGNSA. The CDR3 has 17 amino acids. CDR3 region: CASSYRGQALAKNIQYF. CDR3 DNA sequence: TGTGCCAGCAGCTACAGGGGACAGGCGTTAGCCAAAAACATTCAGTACTTC.

This clone has ten or more counts. The J gene is TRBJ2-1, the V gene TRBV9; 11 positions match TRBD2. The CDR3 consists of 15 residues. The V gene's germline CDR1 is SGDLS and CDR2 YYNGEE. V lost 3 bases, J lost 5 bases, and 4 bases stayed unmatched. CDR3 sequence reads: CASSEWGLADNEQFF. CDR3 coding DNA: TGTGCCAGCAGCGAGTGGGGACTAGCGGACAATGAGCAGTTCTTC.

This clone was detected a few times. This chain uses TRBV7-3 with TRBJ2-6; 7 positions agree with TRBD2. The germline V gene encodes CDR1 SGHTA and CDR2 FQGTGA. V lost 2 bases to trimming and J lost 4 bases; unmatched junction nucleotides: 8. This CDR3 has 17 residues. The CDR3 bases are TGTGCCAGCAGCTTAGCGCGGGCGGGAGTCGGGGCCAACGTCCTGACTTTC. Its protein product is CASSLARAGVGANVLTF.